At least ten counts were recorded for the clone carrying this TCR beta chain. Germline loops: CDR1 MNHEY, CDR2 SMNVEV (reference sequence). The CDR3 contains 11 residues. The ends were cut back, 3 bases at V and 3 bases at J, with 0 bases in the middle. This sample was taken from a study of patients and donors after allogeneic stem cell transplantation. TCRdb reprocessed the RT-PCR reads with MiXCR, giving one entry per CDR3 protein. This sample yields just over 55,000 distinct CDR3 sequences, of which 13% are seen a single time; around 33% belongs to the top ten. This clonotype was sampled from a human donor who was either an allogeneic HSCT recipient or a stem cell or donor lymphocyte infusion donor (not recorded which). It is not recorded whose cells these are; they may come from a transplant donor. The chain has TRBV27 and TRBJ1-3, with D unresolved. The specimen sequenced was blood, either unsorted or a sorted T cell fraction (not recorded which). The CDR3 DNA reads as TGTGCCAGCAGTTTTGGAAACACCATATATTTT. Its protein is CASSFGNTIYF.